The rows below give T cell receptor beta chains drawn from one sample of a study of T cells in Graves' hyperthyroidism and ophthalmopathy. TCRdb used MiXCR to reprocess the multiplex PCR reads, holding one entry per CDR3 protein. Here the sample spans approximately 630,000 distinct CDR3 sequences, 15% to 20% being singletons. Input material: blood. The receptors were gathered from a woman in her thirties with Graves' hyperthyroidism. CDR3s include the opening cysteine and the closing phenylalanine or tryptophan. A D gene is named only where the DNA matches it firmly. Clone size is given for some rows only: seen once, a few or many times, or a class if the clone is expanded.

J: TRBJ1-2
V: TRBV5-1
D: NA
length: 15
size: NA
CDR3: CASSSGVQGVYGYTF
DNA: TGCGCCAGCAGCTCGGGTGTCCAGGGCGTCTATGGCTACACCTTC

J: TRBJ1-4
V: TRBV28
D: TRBD1
length: 15
size: many
CDR3: CASSPKTGGNEKLFF
DNA: TGTGCCAGCAGTCCTAAGACAGGGGGGAATGAAAAACTGTTTTTT

J: TRBJ2-3
V: TRBV28
D: NA
length: 17
size: many
CDR3: CASYSLSGGDRTDTQYF
DNA: TGTGCCAGCTACAGTTTAAGTGGAGGGGATCGCACAGATACGCAGTATTTT

J: TRBJ1-3
V: TRBV2
D: NA
length: 16
size: many
CDR3: CASSANRAYSGNTIYF
DNA: TGTGCCAGCAGTGCCAACCGGGCCTACTCTGGAAACACCATATATTTT

J: TRBJ2-1
V: TRBV5-1
D: TRBD2
length: 16
size: NA
CDR3: CASSLVAGAAYNEQFF
DNA: TGCGCCAGCAGCTTGGTGGCGGGAGCGGCCTACAATGAGCAGTTCTTC

J: TRBJ2-1
V: TRBV6-1
D: NA
length: 15
size: many
CDR3: CASSRSGTTYNEQFF
DNA: TGTGCCAGCAGTCGAAGCGGCACCACCTACAATGAGCAGTTCTTC

J: TRBJ2-1
V: TRBV11-2
D: TRBD2
length: 20
size: many
CDR3: CASSPIPLAGGPTGYNEQFF
DNA: TGTGCCAGCAGCCCTATTCCCCTAGCGGGAGGGCCCACTGGGTACAATGAGCAGTTCTTC

J: TRBJ2-7
V: TRBV18
D: TRBD1
length: 14
size: NA
CDR3: CAGSPGDRGYEQYF
DNA: TGTGCCGGCTCACCGGGGGACAGGGGATACGAGCAGTACTTC

J: TRBJ1-1
V: TRBV7-2
D: NA
length: 12
size: many
CDR3: CASSPDRHGAFF
DNA: TGTGCCAGCAGCCCCGATCGGCACGGGGCTTTCTTT

J: TRBJ2-7
V: TRBV13
D: TRBD2
length: 14
size: many
CDR3: CASSDRGGSYEQYF
DNA: TGTGCCAGCAGCGACCGCGGGGGGAGCTACGAGCAGTACTTC

J: TRBJ2-1
V: TRBV2
D: NA
length: 13
size: many
CDR3: CASSEDSRHEQFF
DNA: TGTGCCAGCAGTGAAGACTCCCGTCATGAGCAGTTCTTC

J: TRBJ2-1
V: TRBV28
D: NA
length: 12
size: many
CDR3: CASSLVNNEQFF
DNA: TGTGCCAGCAGTTTGGTCAACAATGAGCAGTTCTTC

J: TRBJ2-1
V: TRBV5-1
D: TRBD2
length: 14
size: many
CDR3: CASSWTSGRNEQFF
DNA: TGCGCCAGCTCATGGACTAGCGGGAGGAATGAGCAGTTCTTC

J: TRBJ2-3
V: TRBV6-5
D: NA
length: 16
size: many
CDR3: CASSYSRRGGTDTQYF
DNA: TGTGCCAGCAGTTACTCGAGGAGGGGGGGCACAGATACGCAGTATTTT

J: TRBJ2-7
V: TRBV7-2
D: NA
length: 16
size: NA
CDR3: CASSLAVGLISYEQYF
DNA: TGTGCCAGCAGCTTAGCAGTGGGACTGATCTCCTACGAGCAGTACTTC

J: TRBJ1-1
V: TRBV10-3
D: TRBD1
length: 14
size: many
CDR3: CAISSGTGFPEAFF
DNA: TGTGCCATCAGCTCCGGGACAGGGTTTCCTGAAGCTTTCTTT

J: TRBJ1-2
V: TRBV20-1
D: TRBD1
length: 16
size: few
CDR3: CSASGTGEIPNYGYTF
DNA: TGCAGTGCTTCCGGGACAGGGGAGATACCTAACTATGGCTACACCTTC

J: TRBJ2-3
V: TRBV13
D: NA
length: 12
size: few
CDR3: CASSSRGYTQYF
DNA: TGTGCCAGCAGCTCCAGGGGTTATACGCAGTATTTT

J: TRBJ2-2
V: TRBV12-3/TRBV12-4
D: TRBD1
length: 15
size: many
CDR3: CASRGDRVNTGELFF
DNA: TGTGCCAGCAGAGGGGACAGGGTGAACACCGGGGAGCTGTTTTTT

J: TRBJ1-2
V: TRBV28
D: NA
length: 12
size: NA
CDR3: CASRAADYGYTF
DNA: TGTGCCAGCAGGGCAGCAGACTATGGCTACACCTTC

J: TRBJ1-5
V: TRBV27
D: NA
length: 15
size: many
CDR3: CASRARIDSNQPQHF
DNA: TGTGCCAGCAGAGCTCGAATCGATAGCAATCAGCCCCAGCATTTT

J: TRBJ1-1
V: TRBV9
D: NA
length: 11
size: NA
CDR3: CASSGDTEAFF
DNA: TGTGCCAGCAGCGGCGACACTGAAGCTTTCTTT